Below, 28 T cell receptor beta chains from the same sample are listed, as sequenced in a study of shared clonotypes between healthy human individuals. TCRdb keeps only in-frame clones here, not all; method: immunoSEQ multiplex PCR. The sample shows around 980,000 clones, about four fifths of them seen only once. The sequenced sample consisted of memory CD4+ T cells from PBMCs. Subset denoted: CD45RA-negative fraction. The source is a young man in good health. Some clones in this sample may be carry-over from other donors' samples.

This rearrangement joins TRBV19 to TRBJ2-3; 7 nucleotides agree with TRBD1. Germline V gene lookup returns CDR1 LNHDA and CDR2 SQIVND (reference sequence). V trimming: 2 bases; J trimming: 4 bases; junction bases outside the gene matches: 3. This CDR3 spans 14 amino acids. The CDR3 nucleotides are TGTGCCAGTAGTATAACAGGGGCCCCAGATACGCAGTATTTT. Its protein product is CASSITGAPDTQYF.

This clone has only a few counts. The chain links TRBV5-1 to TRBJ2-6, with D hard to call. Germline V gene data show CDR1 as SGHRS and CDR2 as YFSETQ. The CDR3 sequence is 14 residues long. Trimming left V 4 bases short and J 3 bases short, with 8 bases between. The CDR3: CASSGQYGANVLTF. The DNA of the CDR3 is TGCGCCAGCAGCGGGCAGTATGGGGCCAACGTCCTGACTTTC. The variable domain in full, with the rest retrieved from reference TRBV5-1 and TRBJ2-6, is KAGVTQTPRYLIKTRGQQVTLSCSPISGHRSVSWYQQTPGQGLQFLFEYFSETQRNKGNFPGRFSGRQFSNSRSEMNVSTLELGDSALYLCASSGQYGANVLTFGAGSRLTVL.

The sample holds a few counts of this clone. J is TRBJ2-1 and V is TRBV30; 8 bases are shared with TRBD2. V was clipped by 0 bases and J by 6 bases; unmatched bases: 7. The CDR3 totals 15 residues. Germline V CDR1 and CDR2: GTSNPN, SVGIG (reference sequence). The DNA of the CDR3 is TGTGCCTGGAGTGTACTCAGCGGGAGAGGCAATGAGCAGTTCTTC. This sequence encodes CAWSVLSGRGNEQFF.

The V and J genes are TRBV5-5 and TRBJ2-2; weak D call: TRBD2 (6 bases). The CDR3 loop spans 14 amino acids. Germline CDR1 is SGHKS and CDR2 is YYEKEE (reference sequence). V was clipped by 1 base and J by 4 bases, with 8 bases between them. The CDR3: CASSLWDFTGELFF. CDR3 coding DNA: TGTGCCAGCAGCTTGTGGGACTTCACCGGGGAGCTGTTTTTT.

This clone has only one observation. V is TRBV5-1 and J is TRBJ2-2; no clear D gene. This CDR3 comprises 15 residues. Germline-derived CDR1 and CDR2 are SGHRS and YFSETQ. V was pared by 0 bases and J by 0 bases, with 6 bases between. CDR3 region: CASSLGASNTGELFF. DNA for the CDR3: TGCGCCAGCAGCTTGGGCGCGTCGAACACCGGGGAGCTGTTTTTT.

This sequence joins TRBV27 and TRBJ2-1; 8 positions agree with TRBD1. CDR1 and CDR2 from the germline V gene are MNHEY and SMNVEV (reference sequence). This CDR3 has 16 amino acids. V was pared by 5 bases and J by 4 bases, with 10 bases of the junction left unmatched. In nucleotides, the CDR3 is TGTGCCAGCAGTCCGTACGACAGGGGCTCTTACAATGAGCAGTTCTTC. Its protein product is CASSPYDRGSYNEQFF.

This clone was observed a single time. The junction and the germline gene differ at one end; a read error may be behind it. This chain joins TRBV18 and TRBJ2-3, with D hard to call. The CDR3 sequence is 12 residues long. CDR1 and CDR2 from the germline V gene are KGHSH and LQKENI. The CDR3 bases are TGTGCCAACTCACCACGTCGAGATACGCAGTATTTT. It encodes CANSPRRDTQYF.

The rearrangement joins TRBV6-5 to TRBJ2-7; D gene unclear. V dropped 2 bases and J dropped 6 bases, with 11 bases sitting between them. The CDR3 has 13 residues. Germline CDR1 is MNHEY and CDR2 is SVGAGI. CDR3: CASSYEQKLEQYF. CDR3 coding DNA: TGTGCCAGCAGTTACGAACAAAAGCTCGAGCAGTACTTC.

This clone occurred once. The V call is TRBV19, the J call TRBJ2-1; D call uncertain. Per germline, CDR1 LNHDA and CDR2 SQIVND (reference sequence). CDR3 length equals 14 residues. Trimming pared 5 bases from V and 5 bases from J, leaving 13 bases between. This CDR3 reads CASSPLPKNNEQFF. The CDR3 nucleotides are TGTGCCAGTAGTCCGCTACCCAAGAACAATGAGCAGTTCTTC.

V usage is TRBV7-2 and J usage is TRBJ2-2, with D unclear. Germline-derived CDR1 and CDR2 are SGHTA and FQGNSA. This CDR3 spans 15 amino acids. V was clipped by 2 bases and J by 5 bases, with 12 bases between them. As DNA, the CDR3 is TGTGCCAGCAGCTTAAATCAAGCTGGAACCGGGGAGCTGTTTTTT. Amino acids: CASSLNQAGTGELFF.

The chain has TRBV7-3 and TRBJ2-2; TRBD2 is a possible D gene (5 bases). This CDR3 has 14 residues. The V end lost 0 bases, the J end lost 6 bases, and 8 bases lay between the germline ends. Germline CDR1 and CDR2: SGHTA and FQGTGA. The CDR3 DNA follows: TGTGCCAGCAGCTTAACAGGGAGCGCCGGGGAGCTGTTTTTT. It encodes CASSLTGSAGELFF.

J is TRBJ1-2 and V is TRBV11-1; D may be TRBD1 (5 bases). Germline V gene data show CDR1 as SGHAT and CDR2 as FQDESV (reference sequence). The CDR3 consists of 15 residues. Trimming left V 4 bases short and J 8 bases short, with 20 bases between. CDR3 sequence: CASSSGMRGLGGYTF. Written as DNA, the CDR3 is TGTGCCAGCAGCTCCGGCATGCGGGGCCTAGGAGGCTACACCTTC.

The CDR3 coding sequence is TGTGCCAGCAGTTCCTTAGCGGAGACCCAAGAGACCCAGTACTTC. It specifies CASSSLAETQETQYF. The rearrangement joins TRBV5-4 to TRBJ2-5; possible D gene TRBD2, 6 bases. CDR3 length: 15 residues. V lost 5 bases, J lost 1 base, and 15 bases lay in between. Germline assignment: CDR1 SGHNT and CDR2 YYREEE (reference sequence).

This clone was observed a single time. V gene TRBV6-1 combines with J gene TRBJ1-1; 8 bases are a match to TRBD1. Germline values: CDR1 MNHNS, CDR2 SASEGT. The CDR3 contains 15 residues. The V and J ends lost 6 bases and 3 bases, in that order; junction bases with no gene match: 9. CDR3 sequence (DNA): TGTGCCAGCAGCACAGCGGACAGGGAATACACTGAAGCTTTCTTT. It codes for CASSTADREYTEAFF.

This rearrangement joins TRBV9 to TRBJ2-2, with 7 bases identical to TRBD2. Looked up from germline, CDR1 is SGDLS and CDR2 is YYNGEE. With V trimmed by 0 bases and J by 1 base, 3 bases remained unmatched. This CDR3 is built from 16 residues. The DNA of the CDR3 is TGTGCCAGCAGCGTAGCAGGGAGGGAGAACACCGGGGAGCTGTTTTTT. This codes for CASSVAGRENTGELFF.

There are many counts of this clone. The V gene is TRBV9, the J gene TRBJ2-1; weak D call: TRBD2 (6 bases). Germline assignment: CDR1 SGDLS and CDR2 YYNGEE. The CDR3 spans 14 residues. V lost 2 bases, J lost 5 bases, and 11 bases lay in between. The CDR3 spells CASSVSGTHNEQFF. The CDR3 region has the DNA TGTGCCAGCAGCGTTTCCGGGACTCACAATGAGCAGTTCTTC.

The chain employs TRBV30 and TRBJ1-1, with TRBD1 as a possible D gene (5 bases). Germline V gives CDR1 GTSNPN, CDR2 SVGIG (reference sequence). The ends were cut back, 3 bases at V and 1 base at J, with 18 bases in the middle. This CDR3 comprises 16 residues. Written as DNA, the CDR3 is TGTGCCTGGAGGTCCGTTCGGGGGAGGGGGAACACTGAAGCTTTCTTT. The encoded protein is CAWRSVRGRGNTEAFF.

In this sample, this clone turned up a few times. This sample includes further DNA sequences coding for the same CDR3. CDR3 region: CASSILVSNQPQHF. CDR3 nucleotides: TGTGCCAGTAGTATTTTGGTAAGCAATCAGCCCCAGCATTTT. The J gene is TRBJ1-5, the V gene TRBV19; the D is unclear. Trimming pared 3 bases from V and 1 base from J, leaving 7 bases between. In germline, CDR1 is LNHDA, CDR2 SQIVND (reference sequence). The CDR3 has 14 residues.

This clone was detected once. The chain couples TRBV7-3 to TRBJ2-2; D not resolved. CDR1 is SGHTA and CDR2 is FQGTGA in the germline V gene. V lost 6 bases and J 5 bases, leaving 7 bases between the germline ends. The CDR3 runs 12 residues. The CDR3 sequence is CASSGRTGELFF. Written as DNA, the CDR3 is TGTGCCAGCAGTGGACGGACCGGGGAGCTGTTTTTT.

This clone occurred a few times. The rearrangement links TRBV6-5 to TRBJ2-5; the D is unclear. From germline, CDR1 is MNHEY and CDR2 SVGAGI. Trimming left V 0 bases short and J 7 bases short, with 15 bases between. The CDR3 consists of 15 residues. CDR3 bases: TGTGCCAGCAGTTACTCGGCGAAGGGCCTAGGGACCCAGTACTTC. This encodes CASSYSAKGLGTQYF.

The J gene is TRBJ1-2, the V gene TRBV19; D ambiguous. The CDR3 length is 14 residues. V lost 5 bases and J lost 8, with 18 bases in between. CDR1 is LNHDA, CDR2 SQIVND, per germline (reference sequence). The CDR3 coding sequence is TGTGCCAGTAGTCCCCGAGGACGGGCTGGGGGCTACACCTTC. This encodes CASSPRGRAGGYTF.

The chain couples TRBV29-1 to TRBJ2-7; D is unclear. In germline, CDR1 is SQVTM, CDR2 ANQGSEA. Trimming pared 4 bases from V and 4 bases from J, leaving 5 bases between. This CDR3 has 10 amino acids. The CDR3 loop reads CSVGEYEQYF. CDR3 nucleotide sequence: TGCAGCGTTGGAGAATACGAGCAGTACTTC.

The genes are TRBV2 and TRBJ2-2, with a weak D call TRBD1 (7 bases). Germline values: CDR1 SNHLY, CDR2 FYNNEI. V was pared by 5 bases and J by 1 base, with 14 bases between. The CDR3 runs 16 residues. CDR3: CASSSRGRENTGELFF. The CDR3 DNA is TGTGCCAGCAGTTCGAGGGGGCGGGAGAACACCGGGGAGCTGTTTTTT.

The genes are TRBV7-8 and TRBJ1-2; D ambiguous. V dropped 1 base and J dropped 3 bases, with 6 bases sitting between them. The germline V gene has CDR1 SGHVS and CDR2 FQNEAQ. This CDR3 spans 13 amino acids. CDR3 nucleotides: TGTGCCAGCAGCTTAGTTGACGACTATGGCTACACCTTC. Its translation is CASSLVDDYGYTF.

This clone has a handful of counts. The CDR3 sequence: CASSQGGREHLGEQFF. The CDR3 DNA follows: TGCGCCAGCAGCCAAGGGGGGCGGGAGCATTTAGGTGAGCAGTTCTTC. The genes are TRBV4-3 and TRBJ2-1; the D gene is possibly TRBD2 (7 bases). CDR3 length equals 16 residues. V was shortened by 1 base and J by 9 bases, with 19 bases between the two germline ends. Germline V gene sequence: CDR1 LGHNA, CDR2 YSLEER.

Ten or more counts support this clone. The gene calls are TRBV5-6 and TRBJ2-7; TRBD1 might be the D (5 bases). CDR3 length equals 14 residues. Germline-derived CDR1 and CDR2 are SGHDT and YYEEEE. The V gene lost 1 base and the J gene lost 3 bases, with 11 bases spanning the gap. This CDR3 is CASSLWGSYYEQYF. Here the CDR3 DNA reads TGTGCCAGCAGCTTGTGGGGCAGTTACTACGAGCAGTACTTC.

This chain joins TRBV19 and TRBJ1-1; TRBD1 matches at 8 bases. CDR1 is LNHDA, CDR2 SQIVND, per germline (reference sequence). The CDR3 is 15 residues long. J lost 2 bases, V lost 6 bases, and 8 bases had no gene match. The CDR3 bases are TGTGCCAGTAGCAAGTTAGGACAGGGTAACACTGAAGCTTTCTTT. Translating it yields CASSKLGQGNTEAFF.

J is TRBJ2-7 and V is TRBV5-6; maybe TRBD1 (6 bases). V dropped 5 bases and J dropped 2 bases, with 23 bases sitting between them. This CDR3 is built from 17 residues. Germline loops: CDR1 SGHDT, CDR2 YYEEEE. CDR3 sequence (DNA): TGTGCCAGCAGTTTATTGCACTTCAGGGGAGAAACCTACGAGCAGTACTTC. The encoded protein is CASSLLHFRGETYEQYF.